These T cell receptor beta chains were read from a single sample in a study of cytomegalovirus exposure and HLA in healthy donors. Assay used: immunoSEQ multiplex PCR; TCRdb lists only in-frame clones, some missing. The ten most abundant clones cover approximately 2% of a sample with about 160,000 clones. Sequenced input: PBMCs. All receptors derive from a man aged 30 to 45 in good health and CMV-seronegative. Both conserved end residues are part of each CDR3. The order of the fields is D gene, V gene, CDR3 length, J gene, CDR3 protein. A D gene is named only where the DNA matches it firmly.

D gene: NA; V gene: TRBV11-2; CDR3 length: 16; J gene: TRBJ1-1; CDR3 protein: CASSLKLGQGFTEAFF
D gene: NA; V gene: TRBV27; CDR3 length: 14; J gene: TRBJ1-4; CDR3 protein: CASTPRGRGEKLFF
D gene: NA; V gene: TRBV6-5; CDR3 length: 15; J gene: TRBJ1-1; CDR3 protein: CASSMGDGGLTEAFF
D gene: NA; V gene: TRBV29-1; CDR3 length: 13; J gene: TRBJ1-1; CDR3 protein: CSAAVLVNTEAFF
D gene: TRBD1; V gene: TRBV5-1; CDR3 length: 15; J gene: TRBJ1-1; CDR3 protein: CASSLTGGPITEAFF
D gene: NA; V gene: TRBV12-2; CDR3 length: 16; J gene: TRBJ2-1; CDR3 protein: CASRSGRVRGANEQFF
D gene: NA; V gene: TRBV7-6; CDR3 length: 13; J gene: TRBJ1-2; CDR3 protein: CASSLAGVNGYTF
D gene: NA; V gene: TRBV2; CDR3 length: 13; J gene: TRBJ1-5; CDR3 protein: CAVVGENQRPQHF
D gene: TRBD2; V gene: TRBV27; CDR3 length: 18; J gene: TRBJ2-2; CDR3 protein: CASTPDWGLAVNTGELFF
D gene: TRBD1; V gene: TRBV11-1; CDR3 length: 16; J gene: TRBJ2-6; CDR3 protein: CASSRGQGLGANVLTF
D gene: NA; V gene: TRBV29-1; CDR3 length: 15; J gene: TRBJ1-2; CDR3 protein: CSVLQTGTRIYGYTF
D gene: NA; V gene: TRBV7-9; CDR3 length: 17; J gene: TRBJ2-5; CDR3 protein: CASSSPPGHRGQETQYF
D gene: NA; V gene: TRBV29-1; CDR3 length: 16; J gene: TRBJ2-7; CDR3 protein: CSVEDPGQGETYEQYF
D gene: NA; V gene: TRBV10-1; CDR3 length: 12; J gene: TRBJ1-5; CDR3 protein: CASSEEGGPQHF
D gene: NA; V gene: TRBV25-1; CDR3 length: 14; J gene: TRBJ2-1; CDR3 protein: CASSESGSYNEQFF
D gene: TRBD2; V gene: TRBV10-1; CDR3 length: 17; J gene: TRBJ2-1; CDR3 protein: CASSGPLLAGEVDEQFF